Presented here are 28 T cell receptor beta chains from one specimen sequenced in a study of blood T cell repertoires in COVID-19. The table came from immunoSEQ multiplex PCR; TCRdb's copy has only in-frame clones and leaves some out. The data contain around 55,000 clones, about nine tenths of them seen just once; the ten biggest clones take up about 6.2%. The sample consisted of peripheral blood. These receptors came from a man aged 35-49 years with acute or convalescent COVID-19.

In DNA form, the CDR3 reads TGTGCCAGCAGGGTACAGGGTGGGAGCACAGATACGCAGTATTTT. Protein sequence: CASRVQGGSTDTQYF. J is TRBJ2-3 and V is TRBV7-2, with D perhaps matching TRBD1 (6 bases). CDR1 SGHTA and CDR2 FQGNSA come from the germline V gene. The CDR3 length is 15 residues. V was shortened by 6 bases and J by 0 bases, with 13 bases between the two germline ends.

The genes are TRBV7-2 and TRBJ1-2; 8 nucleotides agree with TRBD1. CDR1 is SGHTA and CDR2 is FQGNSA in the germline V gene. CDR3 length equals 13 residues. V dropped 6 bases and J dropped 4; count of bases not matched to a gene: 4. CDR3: CASRSTGAYGYTF. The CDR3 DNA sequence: TGTGCCAGCAGATCGACAGGGGCCTATGGCTACACCTTC.

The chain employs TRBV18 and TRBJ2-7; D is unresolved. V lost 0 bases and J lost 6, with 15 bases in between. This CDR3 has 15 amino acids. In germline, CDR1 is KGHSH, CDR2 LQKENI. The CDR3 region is CASSPPYSHESEQYF. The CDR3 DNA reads TGTGCCAGCTCACCACCGTATTCGCATGAGTCCGAGCAGTACTTC.

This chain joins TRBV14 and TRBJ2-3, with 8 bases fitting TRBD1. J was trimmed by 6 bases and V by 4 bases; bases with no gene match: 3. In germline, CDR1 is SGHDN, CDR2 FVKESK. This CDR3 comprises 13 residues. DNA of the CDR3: TGTGCCAGCAGCCTTTGGACAGGGGATACGCAGTATTTT. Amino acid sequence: CASSLWTGDTQYF.

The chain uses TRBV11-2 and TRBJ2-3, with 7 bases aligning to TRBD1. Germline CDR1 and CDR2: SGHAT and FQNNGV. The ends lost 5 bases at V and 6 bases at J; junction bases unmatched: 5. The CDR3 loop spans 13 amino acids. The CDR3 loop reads CASSITGEDTQYF. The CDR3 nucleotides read TGTGCCAGCAGCATAACAGGGGAGGATACGCAGTATTTT.

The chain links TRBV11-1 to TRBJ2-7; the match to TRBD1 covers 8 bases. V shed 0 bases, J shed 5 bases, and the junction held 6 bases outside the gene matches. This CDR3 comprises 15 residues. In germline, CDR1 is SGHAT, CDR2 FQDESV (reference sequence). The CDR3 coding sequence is TGTGCCAGCAGCTTAGCCCGGACAGGGACGGACGAGCAGTACTTC. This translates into CASSLARTGTDEQYF. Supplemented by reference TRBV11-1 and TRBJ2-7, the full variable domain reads EAEVAQSPRYKITEKSQAVAFWCDPISGHATLYWYRQILGQGPELLVQFQDESVVDDSQLPKDRFSAERLKGVDSTLKIQPAELGDSAMYLCASSLARTGTDEQYFGPGTRLTVT.

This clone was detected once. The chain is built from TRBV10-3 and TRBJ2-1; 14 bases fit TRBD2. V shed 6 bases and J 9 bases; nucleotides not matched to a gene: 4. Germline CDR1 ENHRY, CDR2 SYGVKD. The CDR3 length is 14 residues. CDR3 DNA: TGTGCCATCAGGGGACTAGCGGGAGATGGTGAGCAGTTCTTC. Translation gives CAIRGLAGDGEQFF.

The CDR3 loop is CASSYIRLDNEQFF. The DNA of the CDR3 is TGCGCCAGCAGCTACATCCGACTGGACAATGAGCAGTTCTTC. The genes are TRBV4-1 and TRBJ2-1; no firm D call. Trimming removed 5 bases at V and 5 bases at J, with 13 bases between. CDR3 length: 14 residues. Germline-derived CDR1 and CDR2 are MGHRA and YSYEKL.

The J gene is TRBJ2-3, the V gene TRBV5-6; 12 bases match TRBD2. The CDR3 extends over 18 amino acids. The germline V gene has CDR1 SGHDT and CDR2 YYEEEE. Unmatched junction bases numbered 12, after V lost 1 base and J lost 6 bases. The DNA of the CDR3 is TGTGCCAGCAGCTTGATGGCTAGCGGGAGGGCCGGTACGGATACGCAGTATTTT. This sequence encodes CASSLMASGRAGTDTQYF.

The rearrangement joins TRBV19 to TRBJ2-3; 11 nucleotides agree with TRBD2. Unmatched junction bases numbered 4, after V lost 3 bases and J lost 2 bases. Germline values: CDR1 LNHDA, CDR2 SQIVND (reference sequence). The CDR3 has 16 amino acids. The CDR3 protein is CASSIPSGRTTDTQYF. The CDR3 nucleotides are TGTGCCAGTAGTATCCCTAGCGGGAGGACCACAGATACGCAGTATTTT.

The CDR3, as DNA: TGTGCCAGCAGCTTGAGACGGGTTAATTCACCCCTCCACTTT. It translates to CASSLRRVNSPLHF. The V call is TRBV5-6, the J call TRBJ1-6, with no clear D. Germline lookup yields CDR1 SGHDT and CDR2 YYEEEE. V lost 1 base, J lost 6 bases, and 8 bases lay in between. This CDR3 is built from 14 residues.

The CDR3 loop reads CAWSVPGLVLGEQFF. CDR3 DNA sequence: TGTGCCTGGAGTGTGCCAGGACTAGTGTTGGGTGAGCAGTTCTTC. The genes are TRBV30 and TRBJ2-1; the match to TRBD2 covers 7 bases. CDR1 is GTSNPN, CDR2 SVGIG, per germline (reference sequence). J was trimmed by 9 bases and V by 0 bases; bases with no gene match: 11. CDR3 size: 15 residues.

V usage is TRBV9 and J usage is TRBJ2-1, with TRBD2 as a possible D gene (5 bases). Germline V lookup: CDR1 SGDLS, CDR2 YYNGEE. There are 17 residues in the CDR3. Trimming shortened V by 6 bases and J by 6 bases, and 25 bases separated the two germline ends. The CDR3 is CASTPTLGGFLSNEQFF. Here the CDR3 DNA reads TGTGCCAGCACCCCAACCCTCGGCGGGTTCTTGAGCAATGAGCAGTTCTTC. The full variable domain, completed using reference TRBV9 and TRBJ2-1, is DSGVTQTPKHLITATGQRVTLRCSPRSGDLSVYWYQQSLDQGLQFLIQYYNGEERAKGNILERFSAQQFPDLHSELNLSSLELGDSALYFCASTPTLGGFLSNEQFFGPGTRLTVL.

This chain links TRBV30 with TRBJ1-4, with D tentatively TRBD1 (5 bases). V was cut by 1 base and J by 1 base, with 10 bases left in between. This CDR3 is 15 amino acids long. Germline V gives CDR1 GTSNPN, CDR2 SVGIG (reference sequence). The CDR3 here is CAWSGGVVTNEKLFF. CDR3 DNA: TGTGCCTGGAGTGGGGGGGTCGTAACTAATGAAAAACTGTTTTTT. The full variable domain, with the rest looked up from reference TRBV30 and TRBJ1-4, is SQTIHQWPATLVQPVGSPLSLECTVEGTSNPNLYWYRQAAGRGLQLLFYSVGIGQISSEVPQNLSASRPQDRQFILSSKKLLLSDSGFYLCAWSGGVVTNEKLFFGSGTQLSVL.

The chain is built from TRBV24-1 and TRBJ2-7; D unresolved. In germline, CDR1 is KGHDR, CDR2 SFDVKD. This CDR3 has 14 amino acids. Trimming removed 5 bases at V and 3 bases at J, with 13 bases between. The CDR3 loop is CATSGEFPHYEQYF. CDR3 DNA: TGTGCCACCAGTGGCGAGTTCCCCCACTACGAGCAGTACTTC.

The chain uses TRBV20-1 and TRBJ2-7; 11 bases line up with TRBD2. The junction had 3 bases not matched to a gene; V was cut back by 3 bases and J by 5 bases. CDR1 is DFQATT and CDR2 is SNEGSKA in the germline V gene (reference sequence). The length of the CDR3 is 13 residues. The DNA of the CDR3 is TGCAGTGCTAGTAATAGCGGGAGGGACGAGCAGTACTTC. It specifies CSASNSGRDEQYF.

The CDR3 nucleotides are TGTGCCACCAGCAGAGATCTAGCGGGAGTAGAGACCCAGTACTTC. Its protein is CATSRDLAGVETQYF. This rearrangement joins TRBV15 to TRBJ2-5, with 10 bases aligning to TRBD2. CDR3 size: 15 residues. Germline V lookup: CDR1 LNHNV, CDR2 YYDKDF (reference sequence). Trimming removed 0 bases from V and 4 bases from J; junction bases left unmatched: 2.

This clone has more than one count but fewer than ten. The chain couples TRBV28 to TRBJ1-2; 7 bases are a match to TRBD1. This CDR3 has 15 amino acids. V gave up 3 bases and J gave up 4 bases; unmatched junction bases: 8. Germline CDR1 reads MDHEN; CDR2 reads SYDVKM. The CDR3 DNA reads TGTGCCAGCAGTTTCGGGACAGCTACCTTCTATGGCTACACCTTC. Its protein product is CASSFGTATFYGYTF.

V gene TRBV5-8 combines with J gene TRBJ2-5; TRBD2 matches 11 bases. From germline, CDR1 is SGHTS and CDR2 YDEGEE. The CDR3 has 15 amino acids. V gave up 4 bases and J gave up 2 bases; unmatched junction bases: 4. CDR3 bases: TGTGCCAGCAGCCTGGGACTAGCGGAACAAGAGACCCAGTACTTC. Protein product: CASSLGLAEQETQYF.

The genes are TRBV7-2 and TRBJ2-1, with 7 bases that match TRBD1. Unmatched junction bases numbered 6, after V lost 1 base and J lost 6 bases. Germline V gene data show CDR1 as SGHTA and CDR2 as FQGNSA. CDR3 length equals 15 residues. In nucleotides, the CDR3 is TGTGCCAGCAGCTTAGGACAGGGTAAAGTCAATGAGCAGTTCTTC. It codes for CASSLGQGKVNEQFF.

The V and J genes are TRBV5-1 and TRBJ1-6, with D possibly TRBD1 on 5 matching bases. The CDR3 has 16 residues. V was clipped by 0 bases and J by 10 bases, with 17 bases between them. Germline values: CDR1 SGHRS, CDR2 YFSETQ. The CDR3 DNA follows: TGCGCCAGCAGCTTGGGGCAGGGCCCCGGAAAATCACCCCTCCACTTT. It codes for CASSLGQGPGKSPLHF.

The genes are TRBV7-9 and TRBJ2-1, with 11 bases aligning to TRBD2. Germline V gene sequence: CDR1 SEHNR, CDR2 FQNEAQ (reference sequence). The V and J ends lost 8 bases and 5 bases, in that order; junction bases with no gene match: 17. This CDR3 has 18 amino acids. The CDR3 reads CASPLRASGRIVDNEQFF. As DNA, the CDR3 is TGTGCCAGCCCCCTACGGGCTAGCGGGAGGATCGTCGACAATGAGCAGTTCTTC. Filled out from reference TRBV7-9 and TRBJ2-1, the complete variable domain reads DTGVSQNPRHKITKRGQNVTFRCDPISEHNRLYWYRQTLGQGPEFLTYFQNEAQLEKSRLLSDRFSAERPKGSFSTLEIQRTEQGDSAMYLCASPLRASGRIVDNEQFFGPGTRLTVL.

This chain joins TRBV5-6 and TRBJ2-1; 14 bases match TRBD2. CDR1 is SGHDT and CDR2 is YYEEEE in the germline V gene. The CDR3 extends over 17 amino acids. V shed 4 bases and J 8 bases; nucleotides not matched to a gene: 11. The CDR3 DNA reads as TGTGCCAGCAGCCTTGGACTAGCGGGAGGCCTTAGGTATGAGCAGTTCTTC. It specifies CASSLGLAGGLRYEQFF. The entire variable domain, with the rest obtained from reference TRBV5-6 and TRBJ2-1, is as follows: DAGVTQSPTHLIKTRGQQVTLRCSPKSGHDTVSWYQQALGQGPQFIFQYYEEEERQRGNFPDRFSGHQFPNYSSELNVNALLLGDSALYLCASSLGLAGGLRYEQFFGPGTRLTVL.

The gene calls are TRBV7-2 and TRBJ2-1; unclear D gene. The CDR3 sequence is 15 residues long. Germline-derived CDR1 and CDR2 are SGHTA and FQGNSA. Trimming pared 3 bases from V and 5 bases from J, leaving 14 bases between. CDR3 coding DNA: TGTGCCAGCAGCTTTAGCAGCCGGAACGACAATGAGCAGTTCTTC. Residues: CASSFSSRNDNEQFF.

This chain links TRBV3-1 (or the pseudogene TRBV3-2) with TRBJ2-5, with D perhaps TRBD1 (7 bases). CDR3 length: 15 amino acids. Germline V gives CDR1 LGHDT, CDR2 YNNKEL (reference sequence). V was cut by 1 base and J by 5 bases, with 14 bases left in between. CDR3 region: CASSQGRQGGETQYF. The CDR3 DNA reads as TGTGCCAGCAGCCAAGGTCGGCAGGGGGGTGAGACCCAGTACTTC.

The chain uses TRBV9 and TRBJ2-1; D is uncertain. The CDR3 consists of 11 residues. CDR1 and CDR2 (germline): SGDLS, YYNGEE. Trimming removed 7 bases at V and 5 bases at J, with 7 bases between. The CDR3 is CASGRDNEQFF. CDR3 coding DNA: TGTGCCAGCGGGCGAGACAATGAGCAGTTCTTC.

CDR3 DNA: TGTGCCTGGAGTGTATCGCGGCTAGCGGGAGGGCCAGTTGGCAATGAGCAGTTCTTC. Its translation is CAWSVSRLAGGPVGNEQFF. The chain carries TRBV30 and TRBJ2-1; 12 bases are shared with TRBD2. The J segment lost 6 bases and the V segment lost 0 bases, leaving 15 bases of the junction unmatched. This CDR3 is 19 amino acids long. Germline assignment: CDR1 GTSNPN and CDR2 SVGIG (reference sequence).

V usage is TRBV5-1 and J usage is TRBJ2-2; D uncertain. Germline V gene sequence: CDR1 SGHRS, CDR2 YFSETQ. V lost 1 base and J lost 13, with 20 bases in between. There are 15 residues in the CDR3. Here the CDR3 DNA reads TGCGCCAGCAGCTTGTCAGGCCCAGACGAGCTCGGGCTGTTTTTT. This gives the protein CASSLSGPDELGLFF.